This passage covers 21 T cell receptor beta chains from one sample sequenced in a study of control samples from healthy donors and cancer patients. Produced via immunoSEQ multiplex PCR; TCRdb's table is partial and in-frame only. This sample yields over 150,000 clones, of which 96% are seen a single time; 0.85% to 1.3% belongs to the top ten. Specimen: blood. All receptors come from a woman in her 30s in good health.

This clone came up a few times. The rearrangement joins TRBV4-1 to TRBJ2-1; D may be TRBD1 (6 bases). CDR3 size: 15 residues. Trimming shortened V by 3 bases and J by 2 bases, and 11 bases separated the two germline ends. CDR1 is MGHRA and CDR2 is YSYEKL in the germline V gene. CDR3 bases: TGCGCCAGCAGCCAGTCGGGACACGCCTACAATGAGCAGTTCTTC. Its protein is CASSQSGHAYNEQFF.

The chain has TRBV2 and TRBJ2-6; no reliable D call. Germline loops: CDR1 SNHLY, CDR2 FYNNEI. Between the trimmed V and J ends, which lost 6 bases and 2 bases, there was a span of 11 bases. The CDR3 is made up of 15 amino acids. The DNA of the CDR3 is TGTGCCAGCAGAGGCGACTTTGCTGGGGCCAACGTCCTGACTTTC. It yields the protein CASRGDFAGANVLTF.

The V and J genes are TRBV5-1 and TRBJ2-1; TRBD2 aligns across 10 bases. CDR1 and CDR2 from the germline V gene are SGHRS and YFSETQ. This CDR3 is built from 18 residues. Trimming at V came to 1 base and at J to 2 bases, leaving 9 bases not matched to a gene. DNA of the CDR3: TGCGCCAGCAGCTTGTCCGATATAGCGGGAGGCCCCTACAATGAGCAGTTCTTC. This gives the protein CASSLSDIAGGPYNEQFF.

This clone turned up a few times. The V call is TRBV27, the J call TRBJ1-1; the match to TRBD1 covers 9 bases. Germline V CDR1 and CDR2: MNHEY, SMNVEV (reference sequence). V shed 9 bases, J shed 2 bases, and the junction held 4 bases outside the gene matches. This CDR3 spans 13 amino acids. The chain's CDR3 is CASRDRENTEAFF. CDR3 nucleotide sequence: TGTGCCAGTCGGGACAGGGAAAACACTGAAGCTTTCTTT.

This clone was detected only once. The chain joins TRBV27 to TRBJ2-3; possibly TRBD1 or TRBD2 for D (6 bases each). V gave up 5 bases and J gave up 0 bases, with 15 bases separating them. This CDR3 spans 16 amino acids. Germline V gene data show CDR1 as MNHEY and CDR2 as SMNVEV (reference sequence). The CDR3 region has the DNA TGTGCCAGCAGTATCAGGGGCGGGGTCAGCACAGATACGCAGTATTTT. Translation gives CASSIRGGVSTDTQYF.

The rearrangement links TRBV4-1 to TRBJ2-1; D might be TRBD2 (6 bases). V was cut by 1 base and J by 2 bases, with 9 bases left in between. Germline loops: CDR1 MGHRA, CDR2 YSYEKL. The CDR3 has 15 residues. The CDR3 DNA is TGCGCCAGCAGCCAAGTGGCGGGGACCTACAATGAGCAGTTCTTC. This gives the protein CASSQVAGTYNEQFF.

The chain couples TRBV19 to TRBJ1-1, with D unclear. The CDR3 loop spans 13 amino acids. Germline lookup yields CDR1 LNHDA and CDR2 SQIVND (reference sequence). The V gene lost 3 bases and the J gene lost 4 bases, with 9 bases spanning the gap. The CDR3 region is CASSMAAGTEAFF. CDR3 DNA: TGTGCCAGTAGTATGGCGGCAGGCACTGAAGCTTTCTTT.

The V gene is TRBV29-1, the J gene TRBJ1-1; TRBD1 is a possible D gene (5 bases). With 2 bases removed from V and 1 base from J, the gap between germline ends came to 8 bases. CDR3 length equals 13 residues. Germline CDR1 reads SQVTM; CDR2 reads ANQGSEA. The CDR3, as DNA: TGCAGCGTTGAACCGCAGGGGAACACTGAAGCTTTCTTT. It is translated as CSVEPQGNTEAFF.

The chain combines TRBV6-5 with TRBJ2-7; D may be TRBD1 (5 bases). The CDR3 is made up of 14 amino acids. Trimming removed 2 bases at V and 5 bases at J, with 13 bases between. Germline lookup yields CDR1 MNHEY and CDR2 SVGAGI. For the CDR3, the DNA is TGTGCCAGCAGTTACGTCCAGGGTCGAAACGAGCAGTACTTC. It specifies CASSYVQGRNEQYF.

The chain carries TRBV27 and TRBJ2-7; 8 bases agree with TRBD2. V shed 0 bases, J shed 7 bases, and the junction held 8 bases outside the gene matches. The CDR3 spans 15 residues. Germline CDR1 and CDR2: MNHEY and SMNVEV (reference sequence). DNA for the CDR3: TGTGCCAGCAGTTTATCGACAGCGGGGGTGGGTGAGCAGTACTTC. The encoded protein is CASSLSTAGVGEQYF.

The gene calls are TRBV2 and TRBJ1-5, with D possibly matching TRBD1 (6 bases). Germline V CDR1 and CDR2: SNHLY, FYNNEI. The CDR3 has 14 residues. V was pared by 4 bases and J by 5 bases, with 12 bases between. CDR3 sequence reads: CASSGWDMDQPQHF. DNA for the CDR3: TGTGCCAGCAGTGGGTGGGACATGGATCAGCCCCAGCATTTT.

V and J are TRBV29-1 and TRBJ2-7; 7 nucleotides align to TRBD2. J gave up 0 bases and V 0 bases, and 11 bases lay outside the gene matches. Germline CDR1 SQVTM, CDR2 ANQGSEA. This CDR3 has 17 amino acids. CDR3 loop: CSVEEGMGGLDSYEQYF. CDR3 nucleotide sequence: TGCAGCGTTGAAGAAGGGATGGGAGGGCTAGACTCCTACGAGCAGTACTTC.

The V gene is TRBV14, the J gene TRBJ1-1; D ambiguous. Trimming stripped 0 bases from V and 4 bases from J, with 12 bases between. CDR3 length equals 15 residues. Germline V gives CDR1 SGHDN, CDR2 FVKESK. The CDR3: CASSQDLGGGTEAFF. DNA for the CDR3: TGTGCCAGCAGCCAAGATCTAGGTGGAGGCACTGAAGCTTTCTTT.

The chain recombines TRBV9 with TRBJ1-3; 9 nucleotides line up with TRBD1. This CDR3 contains 16 residues. V gave up 3 bases and J gave up 4 bases; unmatched junction bases: 8. The germline CDR1 and CDR2 sequences are SGDLS and YYNGEE. CDR3 sequence reads: CASSDRDRVSGNTIYF. CDR3 bases: TGTGCCAGCAGCGATCGGGACAGGGTGTCCGGAAACACCATATATTTT.

The genes are TRBV6-4 and TRBJ2-7; D uncertain. CDR1 and CDR2 (germline): MRHNA, SNTAGT. This CDR3 comprises 11 residues. Trimming left V 6 bases short and J 2 bases short, with 5 bases between. The CDR3 nucleotides are TGTGCCAGCAGCCCCCCCTACGAGCAGTACTTC. Its protein is CASSPPYEQYF.

The rearrangement uses TRBV2 and TRBJ1-1; tentative D call: TRBD1 (6 bases). CDR3 length: 13 residues. The germline V gene has CDR1 SNHLY and CDR2 FYNNEI. CDR3 sequence: CASHGDMNTEAFF. In DNA, the CDR3 is TGTGCGTCCCATGGGGACATGAACACTGAAGCTTTCTTT.

This CDR3 is CASSPPGQGGNEQFF. The CDR3 DNA is TGTGCCAGCAGTCCACCGGGACAGGGCGGCAATGAGCAGTTCTTC. The rearrangement uses TRBV28 and TRBJ2-1, with TRBD1 matching over 9 bases. Germline V gene sequence: CDR1 MDHEN, CDR2 SYDVKM. The CDR3 is made up of 15 amino acids. V shed 5 bases, J shed 6 bases, and the junction held 8 bases outside the gene matches.

This clone was counted a single time. At one end the junction does not follow the germline gene, possibly because of a read error. This sequence joins TRBV11-2 and TRBJ2-7; TRBD1 or TRBD2 may be the D gene (5 bases each). This CDR3 contains 17 residues. Germline values: CDR1 SGHAT, CDR2 FQNNGV. CDR3 region: CASNLGTGTPRSYEQYF. The CDR3 DNA reads as TGTGCCAGCAACTTAGGCACCGGGACCCCGAGGAGTTACGAGCAGTACTTC.

J is TRBJ1-2 and V is TRBV6-1; perhaps TRBD1 as D (5 bases). CDR1 is MNHNS and CDR2 is SASEGT in the germline V gene. This CDR3 is built from 12 residues. The V gene lost 5 bases and the J gene lost 1 base, with 5 bases spanning the gap. The CDR3 DNA reads TGTGCCAGCAGTAGGGGTAACTATGGCTACACCTTC. It encodes CASSRGNYGYTF.

The chain couples TRBV15 to TRBJ2-5, with D tentatively TRBD1 (6 bases). V lost 3 bases and J lost 1, with 9 bases in between. Per germline, CDR1 LNHNV and CDR2 YYDKDF (reference sequence). This CDR3 has 14 amino acids. CDR3 DNA: TGTGCCACCAGCAGGGACAGAGTCCAAGAGACCCAGTACTTC. This codes for CATSRDRVQETQYF.

The chain joins TRBV25-1 to TRBJ1-3; 9 bases map to TRBD1. This CDR3 comprises 18 residues. Germline CDR1 reads MGHDK; CDR2 reads SYGVNS. V shed 4 bases, J shed 0 bases, and the junction held 10 bases outside the gene matches. The CDR3 sequence is CASSAVGGTGLSGNTIYF. For the CDR3, the DNA is TGTGCCAGCAGTGCAGTTGGAGGGACAGGGCTCTCTGGAAACACCATATATTTT.